This TCR beta chain comes out of a study of blood T cells in healthy people across ages. Primed by a sample-barcoded 5' primer and a J-beta primer mix, a second PCR proceeded for 7 to 11 cycles. TCRdb itself ran the 5' RACE reads through MiXCR, one entry per CDR3 protein. The sample has 660,000 or so distinct CDR3 sequences, about 54% seen once. Germline-derived CDR1 and CDR2 are SGHTA and FQGNSA. V was cut by 4 bases and J by 1 base, with 13 bases left in between. The CDR3 contains 15 residues. The sample was blood. This clonotype was sampled from a man aged 60 to 75 in good health. The chain uses TRBV7-2 and TRBJ2-5; D is undetermined. The CDR3 nucleotides read TGTGCCAGCAGCTCGCAGGTGGCTCCCCAAGAGACCCAGTACTTC. Amino acid sequence: CASSSQVAPQETQYF.